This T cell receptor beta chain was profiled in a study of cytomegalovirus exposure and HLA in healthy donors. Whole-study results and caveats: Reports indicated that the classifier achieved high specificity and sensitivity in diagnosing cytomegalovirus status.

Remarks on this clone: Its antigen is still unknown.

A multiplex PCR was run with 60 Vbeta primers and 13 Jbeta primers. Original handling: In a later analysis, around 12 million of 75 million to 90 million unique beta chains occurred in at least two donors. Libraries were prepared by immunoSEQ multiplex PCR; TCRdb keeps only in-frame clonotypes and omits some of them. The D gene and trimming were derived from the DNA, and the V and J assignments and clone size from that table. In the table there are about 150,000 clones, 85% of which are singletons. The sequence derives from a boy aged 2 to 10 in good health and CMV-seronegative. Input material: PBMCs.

The CDR3 loop reads CSVESRGNTIYF. The CDR3 DNA reads as TGCAGCGTTGAATCCAGGGGAAACACCATATATTTT. The chain is built from TRBV29-1 and TRBJ1-3; D is ambiguous. The CDR3 extends over 12 amino acids. Looked up from germline, CDR1 is SQVTM and CDR2 is ANQGSEA. Deletions cut 2 bases from V and 4 bases from J, with 6 bases between.